A selection of T cell receptor beta chains follows, all from one sample in a study of a mutant IDH1 vaccine in newly diagnosed glioma. Their recognized antigens are unknown. Some clones are missing from TCRdb's copy, which holds only in-frame ones; the method was immunoSEQ multiplex PCR. The table has 90,000 to 100,000 clones, just under 90% seen once. Here the sequenced sample was PBMCs, taken from a glioma patient whose treatment included an IDH1 peptide vaccine. These receptors were collected from a woman aged 45-65 years with glioma. Both conserved end residues are trimmed from each CDR3. Each record gives: V gene, CDR3 protein.

>TRBV28
ASSYLFGSDTQY
>TRBV21-1
ASSKKRARDEEKLF
>TRBV5-6
ASTSGSSYEQY
>TRBV6-5
ASSKGPGYGYT
>TRBV18
ASSPLGVTPTNEKLF
>TRBV19
ASSPTGRREKLF
>TRBV7-2
ASSLPDRNELGNTEAF
>TRBV5-1
ASSWGTAPAMNTEAF
>TRBV29-1
SVEGGLGGGSSYEQY
>TRBV6-6
ASSYSRIQETQY
>TRBV9
ASSVTLGQGYNEQF
>TRBV28
ASSLHRGTSGRANTGELF
>TRBV11-2
ASSPLAGPPGEQY
>TRBV10-3
AISESTTGRYGYT
>TRBV28
ASSSPGFGTENYGYT
>TRBV19
ASFPSTGIAGNTIY
>TRBV27
ASMRVGTEAF
>TRBV2
ASNRRRDTGELF
>TRBV7-3
ASSLSGLTDTQY
>TRBV19
ASSIWLATEAF
>TRBV7-9
ACSRGRDEQF
>TRBV19
ASSIPGWGQGLYGYT
>TRBV5-5
ASSFDPDYEQY
>TRBV7-3
ASSSQDRYNEQF
>TRBV18
ASSPPAGGVNEQF